This entry lists 9 T cell receptor beta chains sequenced from one sample in a study of CD8+CD57+ T cells in acquired aplastic anemia. Profiles of TCR beta VDJ and CDR3 were generated from a genomic DNA template. TCRdb called the reads again in MiXCR, with one record for every CDR3 protein. The sample lists about 220,000 distinct CDR3 sequences, 34% occurring once. Sample: sorted CD4+, CD8+, or CD8+CD57+ T cells (not recorded which) from PBMCs. These receptors all stem from a human donor in good health, serving as a control.

The chain links TRBV5-1 to TRBJ2-2; 7 bases map to TRBD1. The trim removed 4 bases at V and 4 bases at J, leaving 10 bases unmatched. CDR1 is SGHRS, CDR2 YFSETQ, per germline. This CDR3 contains 16 residues. The CDR3 DNA is TGCGCCAGCAGCGGCCACACAGGGGTAGGCACCGGGGAGCTGTTTTTT. This gives the protein CASSGHTGVGTGELFF.

In this sample, this clonotype turned up a few times. The V call is TRBV5-1, the J call TRBJ1-1; D possibly corresponds to TRBD1 (6 bases). V lost 1 base and J lost 3, with 13 bases in between. Germline V gene sequence: CDR1 SGHRS, CDR2 YFSETQ. The CDR3 is 15 amino acids. The CDR3 coding sequence is TGCGCCAGCAGCTTGCTCGGGGGGCTTGACACTGAAGCTTTCTTT. Its protein is CASSLLGGLDTEAFF.

The rearrangement joins TRBV5-1 to TRBJ1-1; maybe TRBD1 (6 bases). This CDR3 has 15 amino acids. Germline-derived CDR1 and CDR2 are SGHRS and YFSETQ. With 2 bases removed from V and 1 base from J, the gap between germline ends came to 12 bases. CDR3 DNA: TGCGCCAGCAGCTTTGTGGGACAAGCGAACACTGAAGCTTTCTTT. Translation gives CASSFVGQANTEAFF.

CDR3 nucleotides: TGTGCCCCGCACTTTGACAGGGGAAAAGAGCAGTACTTC. It translates to CAPHFDRGKEQYF. The chain links TRBV10-3 to TRBJ2-7; TRBD1 aligns across 8 bases. This CDR3 region has 13 residues. The V and J ends lost 11 bases and 7 bases, in that order; junction bases with no gene match: 13. Germline V gene lookup returns CDR1 ENHRY and CDR2 SYGVKD.

Ten or more counts support this clonotype. The V gene is TRBV11-2, the J gene TRBJ2-6; the D is unclear. Trimming stripped 0 bases from V and 0 bases from J, with 12 bases between. The CDR3 length is 18 residues. Germline V CDR1 and CDR2: SGHAT, FQNNGV. The CDR3: CASSLEPGDPSGANVLTF. The CDR3 nucleotides read TGTGCCAGCAGCTTAGAGCCAGGAGATCCCTCTGGGGCCAACGTCCTGACTTTC.

This clonotype was picked up many times. The chain carries TRBV19 and TRBJ2-5, with D possibly TRBD1 on 6 matching bases. CDR1 is LNHDA and CDR2 is SQIVND in the germline V gene (reference sequence). CDR3 length equals 19 residues. The V gene lost 4 bases and the J gene lost 3 bases, with 27 bases spanning the gap. The CDR3 protein is CASSTQPGQNLGPKETQYF. In nucleotides, the CDR3 is TGTGCCAGTAGTACCCAACCTGGACAGAACCTCGGGCCAAAAGAGACCCAGTACTTC.

With regard to this clonotype: One base away lies a much larger clone, so this may be a sequencing read error. The gene calls are TRBV14 and TRBJ2-5; the D call may be TRBD1 or TRBD2 (6 bases each). The CDR3 has 16 amino acids. V was cut by 8 bases and J by 7 bases, with 26 bases left in between. CDR1 SGHDN and CDR2 FVKESK come from the germline V gene. The CDR3 DNA sequence: TGTGCCAGCGGCCCCCAGACAGGCAGGATCGGGGGGACCCAGTACTTC. It translates to CASGPQTGRIGGTQYF.

Details on this clonotype: Because it lacks the conserved phenylalanine or tryptophan at the end, this CDR3 is likely a read error. V gene TRBV25-1 combines with J gene TRBJ1-6; 8 bases map to TRBD1. CDR1 MGHDK and CDR2 SYGVNS come from the germline V gene. V shed 6 bases and J 7 bases; nucleotides not matched to a gene: 17. The CDR3 contains 18 residues. The CDR3 nucleotides are TGTGCCAGCAGCGCTCCTCAGGACAGGGCGGGAGTCAATTCACCCCTCCACCTT. This gives the protein CASSAPQDRAGVNSPLHL.

The chain uses TRBV3-1 and TRBJ2-3; D not resolved. Germline CDR1 reads LGHDT; CDR2 reads YNNKEL (reference sequence). The V gene lost 4 bases and the J gene lost 5 bases, with 16 bases spanning the gap. This CDR3 comprises 15 residues. CDR3 coding DNA: TGTGCCAGCAGCCGACTCCCTCGGAATGAAGATACGCAGTATTTT. It is translated as CASSRLPRNEDTQYF.